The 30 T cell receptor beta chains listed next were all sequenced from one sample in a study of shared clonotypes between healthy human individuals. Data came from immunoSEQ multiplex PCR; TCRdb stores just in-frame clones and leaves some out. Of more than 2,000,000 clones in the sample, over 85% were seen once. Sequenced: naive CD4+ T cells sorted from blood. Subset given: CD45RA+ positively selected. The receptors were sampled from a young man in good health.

CDR3 residues: CASSEDNNQPQHF. Written as DNA, the CDR3 is TGTGCCAGCAGCGAAGACAACAATCAGCCCCAGCATTTT. The V gene is TRBV9, the J gene TRBJ1-5; no firm D call. The CDR3 extends over 13 amino acids. The ends were cut back, 3 bases at V and 3 bases at J, with 7 bases in the middle. CDR1 is SGDLS and CDR2 is YYNGEE in the germline V gene. The variable domain in full, completed from reference TRBV9 and TRBJ1-5, reads DSGVTQTPKHLITATGQRVTLRCSPRSGDLSVYWYQQSLDQGLQFLIQYYNGEERAKGNILERFSAQQFPDLHSELNLSSLELGDSALYFCASSEDNNQPQHFGDGTRLSIL.

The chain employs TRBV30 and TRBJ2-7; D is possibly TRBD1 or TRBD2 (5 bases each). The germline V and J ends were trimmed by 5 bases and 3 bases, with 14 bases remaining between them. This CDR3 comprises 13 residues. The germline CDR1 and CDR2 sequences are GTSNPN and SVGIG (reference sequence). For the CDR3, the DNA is TGTGCCTGGGCCAATCAGAGGGGCTACGAGCAGTACTTC. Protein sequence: CAWANQRGYEQYF.

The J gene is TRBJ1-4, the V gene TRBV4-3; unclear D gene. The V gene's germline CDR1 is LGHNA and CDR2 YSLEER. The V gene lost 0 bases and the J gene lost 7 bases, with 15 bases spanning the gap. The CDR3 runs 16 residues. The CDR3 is CASSQDGGSGSEKLFF. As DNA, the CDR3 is TGCGCCAGCAGCCAAGATGGCGGGTCCGGGAGTGAAAAACTGTTTTTT.

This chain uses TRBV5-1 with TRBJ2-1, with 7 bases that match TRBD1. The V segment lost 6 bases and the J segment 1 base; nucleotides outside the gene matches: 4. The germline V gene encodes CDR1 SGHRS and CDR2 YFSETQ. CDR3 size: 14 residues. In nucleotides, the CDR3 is TGCGCCAGCATACAGGGGCTATCCTACAATGAGCAGTTCTTC. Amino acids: CASIQGLSYNEQFF.

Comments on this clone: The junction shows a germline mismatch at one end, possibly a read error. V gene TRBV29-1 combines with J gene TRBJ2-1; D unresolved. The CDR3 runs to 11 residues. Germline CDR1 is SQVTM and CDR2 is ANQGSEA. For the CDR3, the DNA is TGCAGCGTTCAAGACACTGGTGAGCAGTTCTTC. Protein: CSVQDTGEQFF.

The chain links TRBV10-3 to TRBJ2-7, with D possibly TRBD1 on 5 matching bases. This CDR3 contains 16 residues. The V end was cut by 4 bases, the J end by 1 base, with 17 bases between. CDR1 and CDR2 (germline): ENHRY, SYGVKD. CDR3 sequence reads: CAISGGSTGPSYEQYF. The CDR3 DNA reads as TGTGCCATCAGTGGCGGTAGTACAGGACCGTCCTACGAGCAGTACTTC.

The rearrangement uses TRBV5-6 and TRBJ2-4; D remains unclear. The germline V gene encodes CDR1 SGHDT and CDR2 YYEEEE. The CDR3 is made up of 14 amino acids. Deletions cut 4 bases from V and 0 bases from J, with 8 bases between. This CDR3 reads CASSLSSAKNIQYF. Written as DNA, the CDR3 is TGTGCCAGCAGCCTATCTTCAGCCAAAAACATTCAGTACTTC.

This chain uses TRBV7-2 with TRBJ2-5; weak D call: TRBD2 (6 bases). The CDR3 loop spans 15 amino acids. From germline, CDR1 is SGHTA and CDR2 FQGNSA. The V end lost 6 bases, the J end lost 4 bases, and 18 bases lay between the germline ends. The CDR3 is CASRSGGPGVETQYF. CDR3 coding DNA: TGTGCCAGCAGATCCGGAGGGCCCGGGGTAGAGACCCAGTACTTC.

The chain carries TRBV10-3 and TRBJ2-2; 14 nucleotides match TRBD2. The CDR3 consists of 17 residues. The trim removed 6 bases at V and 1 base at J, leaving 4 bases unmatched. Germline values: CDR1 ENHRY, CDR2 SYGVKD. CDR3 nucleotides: TGTGCCATCAGGCCGGGACTAGCGGGGGTGAACACCGGGGAGCTGTTTTTT. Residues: CAIRPGLAGVNTGELFF.

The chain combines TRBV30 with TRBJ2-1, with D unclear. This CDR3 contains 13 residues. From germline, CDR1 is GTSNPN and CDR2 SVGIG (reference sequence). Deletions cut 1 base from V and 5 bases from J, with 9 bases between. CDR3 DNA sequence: TGTGCCTGGAGTGGTGACGCCGACAATGAGCAGTTCTTC. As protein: CAWSGDADNEQFF. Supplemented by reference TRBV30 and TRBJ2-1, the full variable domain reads SQTIHQWPATLVQPVGSPLSLECTVEGTSNPNLYWYRQAAGRGLQLLFYSVGIGQISSEVPQNLSASRPQDRQFILSSKKLLLSDSGFYLCAWSGDADNEQFFGPGTRLTVL.

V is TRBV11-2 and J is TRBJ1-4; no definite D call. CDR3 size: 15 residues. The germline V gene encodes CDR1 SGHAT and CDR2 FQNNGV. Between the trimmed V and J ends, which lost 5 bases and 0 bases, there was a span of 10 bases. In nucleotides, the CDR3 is TGTGCCAGCAGCCCCGGACGTGCAACTAATGAAAAACTGTTTTTT. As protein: CASSPGRATNEKLFF.

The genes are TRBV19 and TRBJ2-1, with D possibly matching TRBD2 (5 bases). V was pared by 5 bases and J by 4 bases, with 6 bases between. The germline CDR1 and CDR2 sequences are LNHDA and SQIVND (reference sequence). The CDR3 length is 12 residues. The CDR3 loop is CASSERYNEQFF. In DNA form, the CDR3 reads TGTGCCAGTAGTGAGCGGTACAATGAGCAGTTCTTC.

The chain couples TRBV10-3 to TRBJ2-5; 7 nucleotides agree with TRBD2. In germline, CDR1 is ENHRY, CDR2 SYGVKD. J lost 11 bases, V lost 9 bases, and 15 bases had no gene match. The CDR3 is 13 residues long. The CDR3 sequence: CAMGGSPGGEQYF. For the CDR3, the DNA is TGTGCCATGGGGGGGAGCCCCGGTGGAGAGCAGTACTTC.

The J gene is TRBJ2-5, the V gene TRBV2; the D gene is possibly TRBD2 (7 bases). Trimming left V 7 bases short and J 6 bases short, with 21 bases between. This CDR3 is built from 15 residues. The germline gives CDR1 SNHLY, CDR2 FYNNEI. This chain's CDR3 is CASNPHREGRKTQYF. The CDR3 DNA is TGTGCCAGCAACCCCCACAGGGAGGGGCGGAAGACCCAGTACTTC.

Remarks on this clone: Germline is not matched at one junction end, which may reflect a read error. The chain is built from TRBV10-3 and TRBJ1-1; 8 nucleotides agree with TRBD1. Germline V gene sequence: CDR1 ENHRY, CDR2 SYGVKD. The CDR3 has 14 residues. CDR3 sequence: CAITEDRVNTEAFF. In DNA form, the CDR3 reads TGTGCCATCACTGAGGACAGGGTGAACACTGAAGCTTTCTTT.

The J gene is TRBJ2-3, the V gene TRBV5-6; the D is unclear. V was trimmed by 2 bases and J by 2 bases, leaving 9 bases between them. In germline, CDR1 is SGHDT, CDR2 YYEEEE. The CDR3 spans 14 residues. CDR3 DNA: TGTGCCAGCAGCTTTGGGGATCCCACAGATACGCAGTATTTT. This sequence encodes CASSFGDPTDTQYF. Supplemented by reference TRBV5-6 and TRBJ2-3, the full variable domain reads DAGVTQSPTHLIKTRGQQVTLRCSPKSGHDTVSWYQQALGQGPQFIFQYYEEEERQRGNFPDRFSGHQFPNYSSELNVNALLLGDSALYLCASSFGDPTDTQYFGPGTRLTVL.

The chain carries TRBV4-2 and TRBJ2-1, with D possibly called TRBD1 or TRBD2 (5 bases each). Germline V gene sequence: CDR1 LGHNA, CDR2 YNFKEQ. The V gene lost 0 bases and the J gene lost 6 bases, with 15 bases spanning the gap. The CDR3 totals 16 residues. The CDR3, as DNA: TGTGCCAGCAGCCAAGATTTGGGGACGATTGCCAATGAGCAGTTCTTC. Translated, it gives CASSQDLGTIANEQFF.

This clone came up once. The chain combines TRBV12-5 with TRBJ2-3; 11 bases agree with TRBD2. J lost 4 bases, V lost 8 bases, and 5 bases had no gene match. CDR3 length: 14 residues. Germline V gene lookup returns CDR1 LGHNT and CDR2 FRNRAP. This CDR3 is CASTASGGSDTQYF. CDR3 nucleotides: TGTGCTAGTACCGCTAGCGGGGGGTCAGATACGCAGTATTTT.

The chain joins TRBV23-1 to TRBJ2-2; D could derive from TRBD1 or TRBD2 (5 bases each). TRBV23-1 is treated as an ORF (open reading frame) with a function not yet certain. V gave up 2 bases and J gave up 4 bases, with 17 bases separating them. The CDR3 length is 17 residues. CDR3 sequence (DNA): TGCGCCAGCAGTCAACCTACTAGGGGACGGGGCACCGGGGAGCTGTTTTTT. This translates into CASSQPTRGRGTGELFF.

CDR3 amino acids: CASSQENLSPLHF. CDR3 coding DNA: TGCGCCAGCAGCCAAGAAAATCTCTCACCCCTCCACTTT. The chain employs TRBV4-1 and TRBJ1-6, with D uncertain. The V end was cut by 0 bases, the J end by 10 bases, with 7 bases between. CDR3 size: 13 residues. Germline-derived CDR1 and CDR2 are MGHRA and YSYEKL.

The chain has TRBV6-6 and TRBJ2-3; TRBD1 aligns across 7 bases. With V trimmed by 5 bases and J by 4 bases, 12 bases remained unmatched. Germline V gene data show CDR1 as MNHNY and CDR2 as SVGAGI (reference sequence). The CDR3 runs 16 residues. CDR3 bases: TGTGCCAGCAGTAGGGGCGAGGGGGCAGGCTCAGATACGCAGTATTTT. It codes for CASSRGEGAGSDTQYF.

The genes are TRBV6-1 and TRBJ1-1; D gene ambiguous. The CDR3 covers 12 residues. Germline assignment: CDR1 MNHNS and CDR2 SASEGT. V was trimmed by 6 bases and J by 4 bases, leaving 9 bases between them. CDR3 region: CASRRQLTEAFF. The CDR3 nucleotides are TGTGCCAGCAGAAGACAACTCACTGAAGCTTTCTTT.

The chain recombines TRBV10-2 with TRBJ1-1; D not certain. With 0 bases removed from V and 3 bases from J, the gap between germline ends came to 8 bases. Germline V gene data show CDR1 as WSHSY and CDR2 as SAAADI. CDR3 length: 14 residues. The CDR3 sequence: CASSESGWDTEAFF. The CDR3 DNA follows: TGCGCCAGCAGTGAGTCGGGGTGGGACACTGAAGCTTTCTTT.

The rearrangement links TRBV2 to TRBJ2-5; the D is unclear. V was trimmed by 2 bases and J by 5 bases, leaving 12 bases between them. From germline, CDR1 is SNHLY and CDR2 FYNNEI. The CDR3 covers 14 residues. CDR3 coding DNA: TGTGCCAGCAGTGAAAACCCGCGGTTGGAGACCCAGTACTTC. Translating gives CASSENPRLETQYF. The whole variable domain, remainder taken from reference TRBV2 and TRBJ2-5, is EPEVTQTPSHQVTQMGQEVILRCVPISNHLYFYWYRQILGQKVEFLVSFYNNEISEKSEIFDDQFSVERPDGSNFTLKIRSTKLEDSAMYFCASSENPRLETQYFGPGTRLLVL.

CDR3 loop: CASSIAVQDSYNSPLHF. The CDR3 nucleotides read TGCGCCAGCAGCATAGCGGTCCAGGACTCCTATAATTCACCCCTCCACTTT. V gene TRBV4-3 combines with J gene TRBJ1-6; no clear D. From germline, CDR1 is LGHNA and CDR2 YSLEER. V was pared by 5 bases and J by 0 bases, with 14 bases between. The CDR3 consists of 17 residues.

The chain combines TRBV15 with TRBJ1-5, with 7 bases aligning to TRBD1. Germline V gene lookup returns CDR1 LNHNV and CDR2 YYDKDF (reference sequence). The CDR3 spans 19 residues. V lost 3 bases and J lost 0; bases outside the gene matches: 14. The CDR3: CATSRVDPGQLFSNQPQHF. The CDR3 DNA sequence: TGTGCCACCAGCAGGGTGGATCCGGGACAGTTGTTTAGCAATCAGCCCCAGCATTTT.

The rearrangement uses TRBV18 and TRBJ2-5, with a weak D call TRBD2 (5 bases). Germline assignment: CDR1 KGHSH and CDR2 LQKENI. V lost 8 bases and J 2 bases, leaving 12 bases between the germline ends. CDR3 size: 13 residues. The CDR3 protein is CASTSGIQETQYF. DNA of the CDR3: TGTGCCAGCACTTCGGGGATTCAAGAGACCCAGTACTTC.

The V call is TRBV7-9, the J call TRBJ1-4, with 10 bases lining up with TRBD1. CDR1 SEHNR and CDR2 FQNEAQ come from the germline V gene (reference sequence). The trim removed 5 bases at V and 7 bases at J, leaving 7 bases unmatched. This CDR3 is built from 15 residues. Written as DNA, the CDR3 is TGTGCCAGCAGCCCCCCGGGGACAGGGGTTGAAAAACTGTTTTTT. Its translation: CASSPPGTGVEKLFF.

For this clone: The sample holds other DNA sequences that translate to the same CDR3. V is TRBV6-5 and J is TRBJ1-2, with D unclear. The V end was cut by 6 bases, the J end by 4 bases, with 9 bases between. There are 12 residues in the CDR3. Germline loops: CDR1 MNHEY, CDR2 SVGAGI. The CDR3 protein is CASSSTLYGYTF. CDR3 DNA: TGTGCCAGCAGCTCGACCCTCTATGGCTACACCTTC.

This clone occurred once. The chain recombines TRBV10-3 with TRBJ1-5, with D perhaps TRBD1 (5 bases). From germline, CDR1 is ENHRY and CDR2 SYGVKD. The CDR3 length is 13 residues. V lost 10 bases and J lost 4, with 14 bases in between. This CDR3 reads CATFGGGNQPQHF. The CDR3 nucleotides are TGTGCCACCTTTGGGGGGGGAAATCAGCCCCAGCATTTT.